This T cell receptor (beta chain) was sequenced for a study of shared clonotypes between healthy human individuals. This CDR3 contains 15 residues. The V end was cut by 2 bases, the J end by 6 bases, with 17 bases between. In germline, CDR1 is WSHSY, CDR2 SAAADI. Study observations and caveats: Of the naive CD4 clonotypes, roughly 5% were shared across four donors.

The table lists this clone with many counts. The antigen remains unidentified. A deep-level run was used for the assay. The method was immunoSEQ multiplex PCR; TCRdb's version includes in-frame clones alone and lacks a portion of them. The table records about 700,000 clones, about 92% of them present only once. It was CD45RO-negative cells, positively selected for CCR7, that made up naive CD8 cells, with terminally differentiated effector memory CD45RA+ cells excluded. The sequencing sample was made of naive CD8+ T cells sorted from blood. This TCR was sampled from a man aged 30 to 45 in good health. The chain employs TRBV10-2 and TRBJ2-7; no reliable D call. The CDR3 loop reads CASSELTSSFREQYF. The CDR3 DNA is TGCGCCAGCAGTGAGCTGACCTCTTCGTTTCGCGAGCAGTACTTC.